These 18 T cell receptor beta chains were all obtained from the same sample, sequenced in a study of blood T cell repertoires in COVID-19. Sequenced by immunoSEQ multiplex PCR; TCRdb stores in-frame clones only, minus some. The data contain 300,000 to 350,000 clones, about 87% of them singletons. Sequencing was done on a sample of peripheral blood. The receptors originated from a man aged 25 to 45 with COVID-19, enrolled during active disease.

The chain carries TRBV24-1 and TRBJ2-1, with TRBD2 matching 7 bases. The length of the CDR3 is 16 residues. CDR1 and CDR2 from the germline V gene are KGHDR and SFDVKD. The V gene end was trimmed by 0 bases and the J gene end by 3 bases; junction bases not matched to a gene: 4. CDR3 coding DNA: TGTGCCACCAGTGATTTGTATGGGGAGGGCTACAATGAGCAGTTCTTC. It is translated as CATSDLYGEGYNEQFF.

The rearrangement uses TRBV12-3 or TRBV12-4 and TRBJ2-1, with 9 bases fitting TRBD1. V gave up 3 bases and J gave up 15 bases; unmatched junction bases: 6. The CDR3 totals 12 residues. CDR3 loop: CASSFGTGRGFF. In DNA form, the CDR3 reads TGTGCCAGCAGTTTCGGGACAGGGAGGGGGTTCTTC.

This rearrangement joins TRBV7-2 to TRBJ2-1; 11 nucleotides align to TRBD2. J gave up 3 bases and V 7 bases, and 2 bases lay outside the gene matches. This CDR3 region has 14 residues. Germline V gene lookup returns CDR1 SGHTA and CDR2 FQGNSA. CDR3 in amino acids: CASTTSGNYNEQFF. The DNA of the CDR3 is TGTGCCAGCACGACTAGCGGGAACTACAATGAGCAGTTCTTC.

The DNA of the CDR3 is TGTGCCAGCAGCCTGAGCGGGAGCGCCTACAATGAGCAGTTCTTC. Protein product: CASSLSGSAYNEQFF. The chain couples TRBV11-3 to TRBJ2-1; 8 positions match TRBD2. CDR3 length: 15 residues. The ends lost 5 bases at V and 2 bases at J; junction bases unmatched: 5. Per germline, CDR1 SGHNT and CDR2 YENEEA.

V and J are TRBV28 and TRBJ1-6; TRBD1 matches 10 bases. The length of the CDR3 is 15 residues. Germline V gene sequence: CDR1 MDHEN, CDR2 SYDVKM. Trimming at V came to 6 bases and at J to 15 bases, leaving 14 bases not matched to a gene. The DNA of the CDR3 is TGTGCCAGCAGCGATTGGGGGACAGGGGAGTATCACCTCCACTTT. Translating it yields CASSDWGTGEYHLHF. The complete variable domain, with remaining parts taken from reference TRBV28 and TRBJ1-6, reads DVKVTQSSRYLVKRTGEKVFLECVQDMDHENMFWYRQDPGLGLRLIYFSYDVKMKEKGDIPEGYSVSREKKERFSLILESASTNQTSMYLCASSDWGTGEYHLHFGNGTRLTVT.

The V gene is TRBV19, the J gene TRBJ1-5, with D possibly being TRBD1 (5 bases). Germline assignment: CDR1 LNHDA and CDR2 SQIVND (reference sequence). The CDR3 consists of 13 residues. Trimming removed 6 bases from V and 3 bases from J, with 9 bases in between. The CDR3 DNA reads as TGTGCCAGTAGGAGACAGACCAATCAGCCCCAGCATTTT. As protein: CASRRQTNQPQHF.

The chain links TRBV28 to TRBJ2-7; D perhaps matches TRBD2 (6 bases). The germline gives CDR1 MDHEN, CDR2 SYDVKM. CDR3 size: 12 residues. Trimming stripped 7 bases from V and 6 bases from J, with 13 bases between. The CDR3 loop reads CASTPPRGEQYF. In DNA form, the CDR3 reads TGTGCCAGCACCCCCCCGCGGGGCGAGCAGTACTTC.

V usage is TRBV19 and J usage is TRBJ1-1; D is unresolved. Trimming pared 2 bases from V and 7 bases from J, leaving 5 bases between. Germline V gene lookup returns CDR1 LNHDA and CDR2 SQIVND (reference sequence). This CDR3 spans 11 amino acids. The CDR3 sequence: CASSIRSEAFF. The DNA for the CDR3 is TGTGCCAGTAGTATACGGAGTGAAGCTTTCTTT. Variable domain in full (rest from reference TRBV19 and TRBJ1-1): DGGITQSPKYLFRKEGQNVTLSCEQNLNHDAMYWYRQDPGQGLRLIYYSQIVNDFQKGDIAEGYSVSREKKESFPLTVTSAQKNPTAFYLCASSIRSEAFFGQGTRLTVV.

The chain joins TRBV6-2 or TRBV6-3 to TRBJ2-3; 9 nucleotides match TRBD2. The CDR3 is 21 residues long. Germline values: CDR1 MNHEY, CDR2 SVGEGT. V dropped 0 bases and J dropped 2; count of bases not matched to a gene: 18. The CDR3, as DNA: TGTGCCAGCAGTTACTCGACGGGGCGGGAGGGCCCCCTCGGATCCACAGATACGCAGTATTTT. This gives the protein CASSYSTGREGPLGSTDTQYF.

The gene calls are TRBV6-2 or TRBV6-3 and TRBJ1-5, with 7 bases that match TRBD1. V was pared by 5 bases and J by 1 base, with 5 bases of the junction left unmatched. CDR3 size: 15 residues. Germline-derived CDR1 and CDR2 are MNHEY and SVGEGT. The CDR3 sequence is CASSGQAGSNQPQHF. The CDR3 bases are TGTGCCAGCAGTGGACAGGCGGGGAGCAATCAGCCCCAGCATTTT.

This clone was recorded once. The chain joins TRBV7-2 to TRBJ2-5; 7 bases match TRBD2. V trimming: 4 bases; J trimming: 1 base; junction bases outside the gene matches: 3. Germline V gives CDR1 SGHTA, CDR2 FQGNSA. The CDR3 has 14 amino acids. CDR3 amino acids: CASSSGGGQETQYF. Here the CDR3 DNA reads TGTGCCAGCAGCTCCGGCGGGGGCCAAGAGACCCAGTACTTC.

Points on this clone: The sample has other DNA sequences that encode this CDR3 too. The chain is built from TRBV12-3 or TRBV12-4 and TRBJ1-1; TRBD1 is a possible D gene (5 bases). The CDR3 contains 13 residues. V was shortened by 2 bases and J by 1 base, with 5 bases between the two germline ends. DNA of the CDR3: TGTGCCAGCAGTTTACAGGGGAACACTGAAGCTTTCTTT. It codes for CASSLQGNTEAFF.

This chain uses TRBV28 with TRBJ2-7, with TRBD2 matching over 10 bases. In germline, CDR1 is MDHEN, CDR2 SYDVKM. V was clipped by 3 bases and J by 4 bases; unmatched bases: 9. The CDR3 consists of 16 residues. CDR3 coding DNA: TGTGCCAGCAGTTTCCCTAGCGGGAGAAAGGCGTACGAGCAGTACTTC. It encodes CASSFPSGRKAYEQYF.

The chain is built from TRBV11-1 and TRBJ2-3; 11 bases align to TRBD2. The V gene's germline CDR1 is SGHAT and CDR2 FQDESV (reference sequence). CDR3 length equals 15 residues. With 4 bases clipped from V and 0 bases from J, the junction kept 0 bases outside the gene matches. CDR3 amino acids: CASSWTSGSTDTQYF. CDR3 DNA: TGTGCCAGCAGCTGGACTAGCGGGAGCACAGATACGCAGTATTTT. Variable domain in full (rest from reference TRBV11-1 and TRBJ2-3): EAEVAQSPRYKITEKSQAVAFWCDPISGHATLYWYRQILGQGPELLVQFQDESVVDDSQLPKDRFSAERLKGVDSTLKIQPAELGDSAMYLCASSWTSGSTDTQYFGPGTRLTVL.

This chain links TRBV7-3 with TRBJ2-7; 12 bases are shared with TRBD2. There are 13 residues in the CDR3. Germline V gene sequence: CDR1 SGHTA, CDR2 FQGTGA. The junction had 2 bases not matched to a gene; V was cut back by 4 bases and J by 7 bases. CDR3: CASSSGTSGEQYF. As DNA, the CDR3 is TGTGCCAGCAGCTCCGGGACTAGCGGGGAGCAGTACTTC.

The chain employs TRBV19 and TRBJ1-4; 7 positions agree with TRBD1. Germline CDR1 LNHDA, CDR2 SQIVND (reference sequence). Trimming at V came to 4 bases and at J to 7 bases, leaving 6 bases not matched to a gene. The CDR3 loop spans 14 amino acids. The CDR3 nucleotides are TGTGCCAGTAGTACCATCAGGGGGACTGAAAAACTGTTTTTT. Its protein is CASSTIRGTEKLFF.

This rearrangement joins TRBV5-6 to TRBJ2-7; 12 positions match TRBD2. This CDR3 comprises 15 residues. The germline CDR1 and CDR2 sequences are SGHDT and YYEEEE. Trimming at V came to 2 bases and at J to 3 bases, leaving 3 bases not matched to a gene. The CDR3, as DNA: TGTGCCAGCAGCTTCTCTAGCGGGAGGGACTACGAGCAGTACTTC. Amino acid sequence: CASSFSSGRDYEQYF.

The genes are TRBV6-5 and TRBJ2-7; 9 bases align to TRBD1. The V segment lost 0 bases and the J segment 4 bases; nucleotides outside the gene matches: 7. Germline V gene data show CDR1 as MNHEY and CDR2 as SVGAGI. The CDR3 is 16 amino acids. CDR3 region: CASSYSTGGSSYEQYF. The CDR3 nucleotides read TGTGCCAGCAGTTACTCGACAGGGGGGTCCAGTTACGAGCAGTACTTC.